The next 13 T cell receptor beta chains were all read from a single sample in a study of shared T cell receptors in the human thymus. Sequencing was performed with immunoSEQ multiplex PCR; in TCRdb, only in-frame clones are kept and a portion is missing. Among more than 550,000 clones listed, roughly 85% were seen once. In addition, the sample was reused for a study of human thymus T cells.

Sequencing was performed on thymocytes. Receptors were obtained from a girl in the first two years of life with a congenital heart defect.

The chain recombines TRBV10-2 with TRBJ1-1; TRBD1 might be the D (6 bases). Looked up from germline, CDR1 is WSHSY and CDR2 is SAAADI. V was clipped by 4 bases and J by 6 bases, with 24 bases between them. CDR3 size: 17 residues. The CDR3 protein is CASSVHLGGAPLAEAFF. CDR3 bases: TGCGCCAGCAGTGTCCATTTAGGGGGGGCCCCTTTGGCTGAAGCTTTCTTT.

This chain joins TRBV29-1 and TRBJ1-2, with D unclear. The CDR3 is made up of 12 amino acids. Germline lookup yields CDR1 SQVTM and CDR2 ANQGSEA. V lost 7 bases and J lost 2, with 11 bases in between. The CDR3 region is CSANAGNYGYTF. In DNA form, the CDR3 reads TGCAGCGCCAATGCAGGAAACTATGGCTACACCTTC.

The sample holds one count of this clone. The junction departs from germline at one end; a sequencing error may be responsible. V is TRBV11-2 and J is TRBJ2-7; D possibly corresponds to TRBD2 (5 bases). This CDR3 is built from 14 residues. CDR1 is SGHAT, CDR2 FQNNGV, per germline. For the CDR3, the DNA is TGTGCCGGCAGCTTAGTAGGGAGTCGGGGCGAGCAGTACTTC. This gives the protein CAGSLVGSRGEQYF.

The chain employs TRBV28 and TRBJ2-3; possible D gene TRBD2, 5 bases. The CDR3 loop spans 16 amino acids. The germline V gene encodes CDR1 MDHEN and CDR2 SYDVKM. V lost 1 base and J lost 2, with 13 bases in between. The CDR3 bases are TGTGCCAGCAGTTTATCTTGGACTGGGATCACAGATACGCAGTATTTT. This sequence encodes CASSLSWTGITDTQYF.

This chain connects TRBV4-3 to TRBJ2-1; TRBD2 agrees at 7 bases. The CDR3 is 19 amino acids. V was pared by 0 bases and J by 4 bases, with 15 bases of the junction left unmatched. The germline V gene encodes CDR1 LGHNA and CDR2 YSLEER. The CDR3 sequence is CASSQDDRGWTSLYNEQFF. CDR3 sequence (DNA): TGCGCCAGCAGCCAAGATGATCGAGGGTGGACTAGTTTGTACAATGAGCAGTTCTTC.

The chain recombines TRBV19 with TRBJ1-1, with 10 bases that match TRBD1. This CDR3 has 15 residues. V was clipped by 4 bases and J by 5 bases; unmatched bases: 7. Germline V CDR1 and CDR2: LNHDA, SQIVND (reference sequence). The DNA for the CDR3 is TGTGCCAGTAGTAGGGGCCCGGACAGGGGGACTGAAGCTTTCTTT. This codes for CASSRGPDRGTEAFF. The full variable domain, rest sourced from reference TRBV19 and TRBJ1-1, is DGGITQSPKYLFRKEGQNVTLSCEQNLNHDAMYWYRQDPGQGLRLIYYSQIVNDFQKGDIAEGYSVSREKKESFPLTVTSAQKNPTAFYLCASSRGPDRGTEAFFGQGTRLTVV.

CDR3 region: CASSDHQDRGLGAFF. CDR3 DNA sequence: TGTGCCAGTAGTGATCATCAAGACAGGGGGCTGGGTGCTTTCTTT. This sequence joins TRBV19 and TRBJ1-1; 10 bases are a match to TRBD1. Germline CDR1 LNHDA, CDR2 SQIVND (reference sequence). V was pared by 5 bases and J by 11 bases, with 14 bases of the junction left unmatched. The length of the CDR3 is 15 residues.

This sequence joins TRBV5-1 and TRBJ1-4, with 10 bases identical to TRBD1. The germline V gene has CDR1 SGHRS and CDR2 YFSETQ. The V and J ends lost 2 bases and 8 bases, in that order; junction bases with no gene match: 9. The CDR3 spans 16 residues. This chain's CDR3 is CASSLRDRGRREKLFF. CDR3 nucleotides: TGCGCCAGCAGCTTACGAGACAGGGGGCGCCGGGAAAAACTGTTTTTT.

This chain uses TRBV30 with TRBJ1-6, with D perhaps TRBD1 (6 bases). The CDR3 loop spans 15 amino acids. Germline CDR1 and CDR2: GTSNPN and SVGIG (reference sequence). The V gene lost 4 bases and the J gene lost 6 bases, with 16 bases spanning the gap. In nucleotides, the CDR3 is TGTGCCTGGATGGGCCCCGACAGGAGTAATTCACCCCTCCACTTT. It encodes CAWMGPDRSNSPLHF.

This chain links TRBV28 with TRBJ2-7; 9 nucleotides match TRBD1. This CDR3 is built from 17 residues. Germline V gene sequence: CDR1 MDHEN, CDR2 SYDVKM. V was clipped by 7 bases and J by 0 bases; unmatched bases: 13. The CDR3, as DNA: TGTGCCAGCAACCCCCAGAGTACAGGGGGCTTCTCCTACGAGCAGTACTTC. Translation gives CASNPQSTGGFSYEQYF.

This clone was detected only once. The chain joins TRBV29-1 to TRBJ2-5; D may be TRBD2 (6 bases). Germline V gene data show CDR1 as SQVTM and CDR2 as ANQGSEA. This CDR3 has 14 amino acids. V was cut by 4 bases and J by 5 bases, with 17 bases left in between. The chain's CDR3 is CSVGPGFGRETQYF. The CDR3 region has the DNA TGCAGCGTTGGCCCGGGGTTTGGGAGGGAGACCCAGTACTTC.

The chain recombines TRBV10-3 with TRBJ1-4, with D hard to call. V gave up 7 bases and J gave up 1 base, with 13 bases separating them. This CDR3 comprises 15 residues. Germline CDR1 ENHRY, CDR2 SYGVKD. In nucleotides, the CDR3 is TGTGCCATCACGGAGGAATTCGGAACTAATGAAAAACTGTTTTTT. This encodes CAITEEFGTNEKLFF.

This chain uses TRBV20-1 with TRBJ2-1; D gene uncertain. Trimming removed 1 base from V and 9 bases from J, with 7 bases in between. Germline V lookup: CDR1 DFQATT, CDR2 SNEGSKA (reference sequence). CDR3 size: 11 residues. CDR3 amino acids: CSARGPPEQFF. The DNA for the CDR3 is TGCAGTGCTAGAGGGCCCCCTGAGCAGTTCTTC.